The 11 T cell receptor beta chains below all came from one sample that was sequenced in a study of T cells after yellow fever vaccination. TCRdb re-called the 5' RACE reads through MiXCR, storing one row per CDR3 protein. The table records a few hundred thousand distinct CDR3 sequences, 15% to 20% of them present only once. The starting material was PBMCs, obtained 15 days after the yellow fever booster vaccination. The source of these receptors is a man aged 25 to 40 who received the YFV17D yellow fever vaccine.

The V and J genes are TRBV5-1 and TRBJ1-1, with D possibly TRBD1 on 5 matching bases. The CDR3 sequence is 14 residues long. Germline V lookup: CDR1 SGHRS, CDR2 YFSETQ. V lost 6 bases to trimming and J lost 0 bases, with 12 bases between them. This chain's CDR3 is CASKPGTMNTEAFF. In DNA, the CDR3 is TGCGCCAGCAAGCCAGGGACCATGAACACTGAAGCTTTCTTT.

This clonotype has ten or more counts. The genes are TRBV4-3 and TRBJ2-7; D uncertain. V lost 4 bases, J lost 8 bases, and 15 bases lay in between. The CDR3 totals 13 residues. The germline CDR1 and CDR2 sequences are LGHNA and YSLEER. CDR3 in DNA: TGCGCCAGCAGCCCCGATCAAAATTCACAGCAGTACTTC. Its translation: CASSPDQNSQQYF.

This clonotype turned up a few times. The J gene is TRBJ2-1, the V gene TRBV10-3; possible D gene TRBD2, 6 bases. Germline-derived CDR1 and CDR2 are ENHRY and SYGVKD. The V end lost 3 bases, the J end lost 2 bases, and 11 bases lay between the germline ends. This CDR3 spans 15 amino acids. CDR3 in amino acids: CAISDGTPAYNEQFF. The CDR3 nucleotides read TGTGCCATCAGTGATGGGACTCCGGCCTACAATGAGCAGTTCTTC.

The sample holds a few counts of this clonotype. This chain connects TRBV12-3 or TRBV12-4 to TRBJ2-1; D tentatively fits TRBD1 or TRBD2 (7 bases each). This CDR3 spans 16 amino acids. The V gene lost 5 bases and the J gene lost 4 bases, with 18 bases spanning the gap. The CDR3 region is CASSRPGGAAYNEQFF. The CDR3, as DNA: TGTGCCAGCAGTCGGCCAGGGGGGGCTGCTTACAATGAGCAGTTCTTC.

V usage is TRBV20-1 and J usage is TRBJ2-3; TRBD1 is a possible D gene (5 bases). The germline gives CDR1 DFQATT, CDR2 SNEGSKA (reference sequence). This CDR3 contains 15 residues. The V end lost 6 bases, the J end lost 1 base, and 17 bases lay between the germline ends. CDR3 region: CSADTGRRGTDTQYF. The CDR3 nucleotides read TGCAGTGCGGATACAGGCCGACGGGGCACAGATACGCAGTATTTT.

Here the CDR3 reads CASSLSLVPDTQYF. In DNA, the CDR3 is TGTGCCAGCAGCTTGAGTCTAGTCCCAGATACGCAGTATTTT. The chain combines TRBV7-9 with TRBJ2-3; no definite D call. The CDR3 totals 14 residues. Germline V gene lookup returns CDR1 SEHNR and CDR2 FQNEAQ (reference sequence). The ends were cut back, 3 bases at V and 4 bases at J, with 11 bases in the middle.

This chain links TRBV10-2 with TRBJ1-3; the D gene is possibly TRBD1 (6 bases). CDR3 length equals 13 residues. V shed 6 bases and J shed 0 bases, with 6 bases lying between them. CDR1 is WSHSY, CDR2 SAAADI, per germline. This CDR3 reads CASRDSSGNTIYF. CDR3 bases: TGCGCCAGCAGGGACAGCTCTGGAAACACCATATATTTT.

The count of this clonotype is one. The chain employs TRBV20-1 and TRBJ1-2, with D unresolved. Germline V gene data show CDR1 as DFQATT and CDR2 as SNEGSKA (reference sequence). The CDR3 sequence is 12 residues long. Trimming left V 6 bases short and J 2 bases short, with 10 bases between. This CDR3 reads CSARSGNYGYTF. The CDR3, as DNA: TGCAGTGCCCGCTCAGGAAACTATGGCTACACCTTC.

CDR3 sequence reads: CATRAHGNEQYF. In DNA, the CDR3 is TGTGCCACCCGGGCCCATGGGAACGAGCAGTACTTC. This chain connects TRBV27 to TRBJ2-7; D not resolved. This CDR3 is built from 12 residues. Per germline, CDR1 MNHEY and CDR2 SMNVEV (reference sequence). V lost 10 bases to trimming and J lost 5 bases, with 15 bases between them.

CDR3 bases: TGTGCCACCAGCAGAGATCAAGCGGGAATCTCCGGCGAGCAGTACTTC. This codes for CATSRDQAGISGEQYF. The chain links TRBV15 to TRBJ2-7, with TRBD2 identical over 7 bases. The V gene's germline CDR1 is LNHNV and CDR2 YYDKDF (reference sequence). The CDR3 consists of 16 residues. J lost 6 bases, V lost 0 bases, and 11 bases had no gene match.

This chain links TRBV9 with TRBJ2-1; TRBD2 aligns across 8 bases. Germline V gives CDR1 SGDLS, CDR2 YYNGEE. The CDR3 contains 16 residues. The trim removed 3 bases at V and 0 bases at J, leaving 5 bases unmatched. Written as DNA, the CDR3 is TGTGCCAGCAGCGGGGTAGCGGGGCCCTCCTACAATGAGCAGTTCTTC. Translating it yields CASSGVAGPSYNEQFF. Looking up the rest from reference TRBV9 and TRBJ2-1 gives the full variable domain: DSGVTQTPKHLITATGQRVTLRCSPRSGDLSVYWYQQSLDQGLQFLIQYYNGEERAKGNILERFSAQQFPDLHSELNLSSLELGDSALYFCASSGVAGPSYNEQFFGPGTRLTVL.